This TCR beta chain was documented in a study of beta chain features in type 1 diabetes. Across the whole study: Cells sorted and examined across all samples totaled around 110,000,000.

Study-level points and caveats: It was possible that PCR favored shorter templates, equally so in patients and controls.

V was pared by 1 base and J by 5 bases, with 11 bases between. The CDR3 loop spans 15 amino acids. The germline V gene encodes CDR1 KGHSH and CDR2 LQKENI. The entirety of the isolated RNA underwent reverse transcription, so expressed TCRB transcripts were sequenced. Profiling relied on immunoSEQ multiplex PCR, and the TCRdb table lists in-frame clones only, not all of them. The sample lists about 900,000 clones; about 17% were seen once. Concerning this clone itself: Its matching antigen is unknown.

Isolation of CD4+ naive, central memory, regulatory and stem cell-like memory cells was achieved by sorting via CD45RO/CCR7/CD25/CD127/CD95/CD27. V usage is TRBV18 and J usage is TRBJ1-4; possibly TRBD1 for D (6 bases). The sequenced material came from naive CD4+ T cells from blood. This TCR derives from a woman aged 18-29 years in good health. CDR3 sequence: CASSPLDRTNEKLFF. In DNA form, the CDR3 reads TGTGCCAGCTCACCACTGGACAGAACGAATGAAAAACTGTTTTTT.